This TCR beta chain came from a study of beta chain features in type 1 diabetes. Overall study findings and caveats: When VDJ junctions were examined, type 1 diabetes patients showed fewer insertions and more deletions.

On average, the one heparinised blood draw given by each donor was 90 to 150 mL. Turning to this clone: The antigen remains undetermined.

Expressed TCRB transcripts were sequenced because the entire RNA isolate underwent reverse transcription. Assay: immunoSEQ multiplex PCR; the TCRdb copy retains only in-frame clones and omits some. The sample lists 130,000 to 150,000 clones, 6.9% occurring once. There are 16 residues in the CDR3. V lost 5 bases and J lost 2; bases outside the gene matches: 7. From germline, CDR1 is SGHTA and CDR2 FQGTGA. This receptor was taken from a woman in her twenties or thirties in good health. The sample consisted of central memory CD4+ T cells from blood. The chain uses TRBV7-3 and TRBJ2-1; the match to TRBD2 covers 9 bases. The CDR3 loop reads CASSLKTSGAYNEQFF. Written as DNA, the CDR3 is TGTGCCAGCAGCCTAAAGACTAGCGGAGCCTACAATGAGCAGTTCTTC. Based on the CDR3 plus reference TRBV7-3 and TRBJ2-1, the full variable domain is GAGVSQTPSNKVTEKGKYVELRCDPISGHTALYWYRQSLGQGPEFLIYFQGTGAADDSGLPNDRFFAVRPEGSVSTLKIQRTERGDSAVYLCASSLKTSGAYNEQFFGPGTRLTVL.